The present T cell receptor beta chain was sequenced within a study of blood T cell repertoires in COVID-19. Generated by immunoSEQ multiplex PCR, the TCRdb table keeps only in-frame clones and is missing some. The profile shows 150,000 to 200,000 clones, more than 75% of them singletons. The J segment lost 0 bases and the V segment lost 3 bases, leaving 10 bases of the junction unmatched. The CDR3 covers 17 residues. In germline, CDR1 is SGHAT, CDR2 FQNNGV. The sequence derives from a middle-aged man with active or convalescent COVID-19. V and J are TRBV11-2 and TRBJ1-1; 7 nucleotides agree with TRBD1. Specimen: peripheral blood. This CDR3 reads CASSFTSPDRMNTEAFF. The CDR3 DNA reads TGTGCCAGCAGCTTCACGTCCCCGGACAGGATGAACACTGAAGCTTTCTTT.